These T cell receptor beta chains were read from a single sample in a study of T cell clusters in autoimmune cytopenias. TCRdb reprocessed the multiplex PCR reads, keeping one entry per CDR3 protein, no DNA. Recorded for this sample: 7,000 to 10,000 distinct CDR3 sequences. Sequencing was done on a sample of peripheral blood. These receptors originate from a human donor with an autoimmune cytopenia or autoimmune hepatitis (not recorded which). CDR3s include the opening cysteine and the closing phenylalanine or tryptophan. The size field is filled for only some rows; it gives once, few, many or a size class.

cdr3_length	clone_size	j_call	v_call	cdr3_aa
17	medium-sized	TRBJ2-1	TRBV6-4	CASSDSNRGRLSNEQFF
18	-	TRBJ2-5	TRBV19	CASSLGPRDRNNLETQYF
15	-	TRBJ2-7	TRBV11-2	CASSPHGRISYEQYF
15	-	TRBJ1-2	TRBV18	CASSPLDRGPDGYTF
18	medium-sized	TRBJ1-4	TRBV19	CASSIAGQGAATNEKLFF
15	-	TRBJ2-2	TRBV5-1	CASSRDSLNTGELFF
14	medium-sized	TRBJ1-1	TRBV18	CASSPTAKNTEAFF
14	medium-sized	TRBJ1-4	TRBV12-3/TRBV12-4	CASSFQGTNEKLFF
15	-	TRBJ2-3	TRBV6-5	CASSYVGGGGDTQYF
13	medium-sized	TRBJ2-3	TRBV29-1	CSLTSGRATTQYF
15	-	TRBJ2-5	TRBV27	CASRPTTHASETQYF
13	medium-sized	TRBJ2-3	TRBV6-1	CASSHPQGDTQYF
16	-	TRBJ2-7	TRBV18	CASSPWTSGVPYEQYF
13	-	TRBJ1-1	TRBV6-6	CASSPPGRTEAFF
15	-	TRBJ1-5	TRBV5-1	CASSLEGTLGQPQHF
14	-	TRBJ2-7	TRBV5-1	CASSLQGDEYEQYF
15	medium-sized	TRBJ2-5	TRBV18	CASSLSWGGGETQYF
12	-	TRBJ2-7	TRBV29-1	CSVRGQAYEQYF
17	medium-sized	TRBJ2-1	TRBV24-1	CATSDLAGTGGRNEQFF
14	medium-sized	TRBJ2-1	TRBV19	CATRTSYSYNEQFF
17	-	TRBJ1-4	TRBV6-5	CASSSRDRGATNEKLFF
16	medium-sized	TRBJ2-3	TRBV12-3/TRBV12-4	CASSPTSGVDTDTQYF
16	-	TRBJ1-1	TRBV18	CASTRQGQGANTEAFF
12	-	TRBJ2-3	TRBV10-3	CAISQRTDTQYF
16	-	TRBJ2-1	TRBV20-1	CSAGGAPGRGHNEQFF
13	-	TRBJ2-7	TRBV20-1	CSVSGQVDYEQYF
16	-	TRBJ1-2	TRBV12-3/TRBV12-4	CASSLARSRATYGYTF
12	-	TRBJ2-7	TRBV13	CASSPHAGEQYF
14	medium-sized	TRBJ2-5	TRBV6-5	CASSYSTGKETQYF
17	medium-sized	TRBJ1-5	TRBV19	CASSTSAGTVLAQPQHF
15	medium-sized	TRBJ2-7	TRBV19	CASSRLAGGNYEQYF
15	medium-sized	TRBJ1-5	TRBV20-1	CSARGTDNSNQPQHF
15	-	TRBJ2-1	TRBV12-3/TRBV12-4	CASSRLRGDSREQFF
13	-	TRBJ1-2	TRBV7-2	CASSVDGIEGYTF
14	medium-sized	TRBJ2-2	TRBV19	CASSPPTYTGELFF
17	-	TRBJ2-2	TRBV18	CASSPPLGATNTGELFF
12	-	TRBJ2-4	TRBV18	CASSLERNIQYF
15	medium-sized	TRBJ1-4	TRBV29-1	CSVQLHRQLNEKLFF
15	medium-sized	TRBJ1-4	TRBV5-4	CASSWSGGSNEKLFF
16	medium-sized	TRBJ1-2	TRBV30	CAWNMGRLYLGYGYTF
17	-	TRBJ2-3	TRBV5-5	CASSRAGSGGLTDTQYF
16	-	TRBJ2-4	TRBV5-1	CASSLGGPRSGNIQYF
13	medium-sized	TRBJ1-5	TRBV5-6	CASSLWISQPQHF
16	-	TRBJ2-3	TRBV6-5	CASSETVSGGTDTQYF
15	-	TRBJ1-3	TRBV20-1	CSARGGEASGNTIYF
16	medium-sized	TRBJ1-2	TRBV19	CASSIGKAPANYGYTF
15	-	TRBJ2-7	TRBV19	CASSIAQGPKYEQYF
14	-	TRBJ1-2	TRBV6-5	CASRDRGLNYGYTF
14	-	TRBJ2-1	TRBV20-1	CSARETSSYNEQFF
13	medium-sized	TRBJ2-7	TRBV6-1	CASSEDVRGTRDF
16	-	TRBJ2-7	TRBV28	CASSPGQFLGAYEQYF
12	-	TRBJ1-5	TRBV20-1	CSAWTGNQPQHF
15	-	TRBJ2-5	TRBV24-1	CATSDPHRERETQYF
18	medium-sized	TRBJ2-5	TRBV6-5	CASSYSGGLVRVQETQYF
16	-	TRBJ1-4	TRBV7-6	CASSLEIEATNEKLFF
14	medium-sized	TRBJ1-5	TRBV18	CASSPGQGNQPQHF
13	medium-sized	TRBJ2-3	TRBV5-4	CASSTIVTDTQYF
15	medium-sized	TRBJ2-1	TRBV6-1	CASRPLASRSNEQFF
13	medium-sized	TRBJ2-2	TRBV12-3/TRBV12-4	CASIAGVAGELFF